This is a list of T cell receptor beta chains from one sample in a study of blood T cell repertoires in COVID-19. Sequencing was performed with immunoSEQ multiplex PCR; in TCRdb, only in-frame clones are kept and a portion is missing. There are approximately 480,000 clones in the sample; 89% occur only once, and about 0.91% lies in the top ten. The sequencing sample was made of peripheral blood. Source of these receptors: a man aged 18-30 years with COVID-19, enrolled during active disease. CDR3s include the opening cysteine and the closing phenylalanine or tryptophan. D genes are given only for firm matches. A clone size is listed for some rows: how often the clone was seen (once, few, many), or a class if it is expanded.

>TRBD2|NA|TRBJ2-3|TRBV2
CASSDGGAPDTQYF
TGTGCCAGCAGCGACGGGGGGGCCCCAGATACGCAGTATTTT
>NA|once|TRBJ2-7|TRBV2
CASSERTYEQYF
TGTGCCAGCAGTGAGCGAACTTACGAGCAGTACTTC
>TRBD2|NA|TRBJ2-7|TRBV5-4
CASSSLAGGSYEQYF
TGTGCCAGCAGCTCCTTGGCGGGGGGGTCCTACGAGCAGTACTTC
>TRBD2|NA|TRBJ2-1|TRBV5-4
CASSPRASGYNEQFF
TGTGCCAGCAGCCCGAGGGCTAGCGGGTACAATGAGCAGTTCTTC
>NA|NA|TRBJ1-6|TRBV7-9
CASSFGTGFYNSPLHF
TGTGCCAGCAGCTTCGGAACGGGGTTTTATAATTCACCCCTCCACTTT
>NA|NA|TRBJ2-3|TRBV9
CASSPRTDTQYF
TGTGCCAGCAGCCCTCGCACAGATACGCAGTATTTT
>NA|NA|TRBJ1-1|TRBV12-3/TRBV12-4
CASRQDWSTEAFF
TGTGCCAGCAGGCAGGACTGGAGCACTGAAGCTTTCTTT
>NA|NA|TRBJ2-7|TRBV3-1/TRBV3-2
CASSQDLGPYEQYF
TGTGCCAGCAGCCAAGATCTGGGGCCCTACGAGCAGTACTTC
>NA|once|TRBJ2-3|TRBV3-1/TRBV3-2
CASSQYVSSRGTDTQYF
TGTGCCAGCAGCCAATATGTGTCTAGCCGAGGCACAGATACGCAGTATTTT
>TRBD2|NA|TRBJ2-7|TRBV3-1/TRBV3-2
CASSPAAGGVYEQYF
TGTGCCAGCAGCCCAGCGGCCGGGGGGGTCTACGAGCAGTACTTC
>TRBD1|NA|TRBJ2-1|TRBV3-1/TRBV3-2
CASSPIGAVGTDEQFF
TGTGCCAGCAGCCCCATAGGGGCGGTAGGGACAGATGAGCAGTTCTTC
>TRBD2|NA|TRBJ2-7|TRBV6-5
CAITSDEQYF
TGTGCCATAACTAGCGACGAGCAGTACTTC
>TRBD2|NA|TRBJ2-5|TRBV11-3
CASSLAGREGLETQYF
TGTGCCAGCAGCTTAGCAGGCAGGGAGGGATTGGAGACCCAGTACTTC
>NA|NA|TRBJ2-7|TRBV30
CAWRDSYEQYF
TGTGCGTGGAGGGACTCGTACGAGCAGTACTTC
>NA|NA|TRBJ1-1|TRBV5-5
CASSFFPSENTEAFF
TGTGCCAGCAGCTTTTTCCCGAGCGAGAACACTGAAGCTTTCTTT
>TRBD2|NA|TRBJ2-2|TRBV3-1/TRBV3-2
CASSQVSGGHTGELFF
TGTGCCAGCAGCCAAGTAAGCGGGGGCCACACCGGGGAGCTGTTTTTT
>TRBD2|few|TRBJ2-5|TRBV7-9
CASSPYTSGNETQYF
TGTGCCAGCAGCCCCTACACTAGCGGGAATGAGACCCAGTACTTC
>TRBD1|NA|TRBJ2-5|TRBV7-8
CASSLGQVGETQYF
TGTGCCAGCAGCCTAGGACAGGTCGGGGAGACCCAGTACTTC
>TRBD1|NA|TRBJ1-5|TRBV27
CASSSGQGEQPQHF
TGTGCCAGCAGTTCGGGACAGGGAGAGCAGCCCCAGCATTTT
>TRBD1|NA|TRBJ1-2|TRBV10-3
CAISEGTGIYGYTF
TGTGCCATCAGTGAGGGGACAGGGATCTATGGCTACACCTTC
>NA|once|TRBJ1-2|TRBV6-6
CASSYSLQLVTYGYTF
TGTGCCAGCAGTTACAGTCTCCAGTTGGTTACCTATGGCTACACCTTC
>NA|NA|TRBJ2-6|TRBV27
CASSLAMSGANVLTF
TGTGCCAGCAGTTTAGCGATGTCTGGGGCCAACGTCCTGACTTTC
>TRBD2|NA|TRBJ2-7|TRBV5-1
CASSLVGGSKIEQYF
TGCGCCAGCAGCTTGGTAGGCGGGAGCAAGATCGAGCAGTACTTC
>NA|NA|TRBJ2-3|TRBV19
CASSVQGKGTDTQYF
TGTGCCAGTAGTGTTCAGGGGAAGGGGACAGATACGCAGTATTTT
>TRBD1|NA|TRBJ2-7|TRBV7-2
CASSYQGADEQYF
TGTGCCAGCAGCTACCAGGGGGCTGACGAGCAGTACTTC
>TRBD1|few|TRBJ1-5|TRBV6-1
CASSESNRGSKAQPQHF
TGTGCCAGCAGTGAAAGTAACAGGGGTTCGAAAGCTCAGCCCCAGCATTTT
>NA|NA|TRBJ2-6|TRBV2
CASSGRDTGANVLTF
TGTGCCAGCAGTGGGCGGGATACTGGGGCCAACGTCCTGACTTTC
>TRBD1|NA|TRBJ1-2|TRBV5-4
CASSQQGHGYTF
TGTGCCAGCAGCCAACAGGGGCATGGCTACACCTTC
>TRBD1|NA|TRBJ1-4|TRBV11-3
CASSSGTGRKLFF
TGTGCCAGCAGCTCCGGGACAGGGAGAAAACTGTTTTTT
>NA|NA|TRBJ2-7|TRBV19
CASSIGLGRYEQYF
TGTGCCAGTAGTATAGGACTAGGGCGCTACGAGCAGTACTTC
>TRBD2|NA|TRBJ2-1|TRBV3-1/TRBV3-2
CASSQTTSAYNEQFF
TGTGCCAGCAGCCAAACGACTAGCGCCTACAATGAGCAGTTCTTC
>TRBD1|few|TRBJ1-1|TRBV5-4
CASSFDRGITEAFF
TGTGCCAGCAGCTTCGACAGGGGGATCACTGAAGCTTTCTTT
>NA|NA|TRBJ2-3|TRBV5-1
CASSLRHTGLDTQYF
TGCGCCAGCAGCTTGCGCCACACAGGTTTGGATACGCAGTATTTT
>NA|once|TRBJ1-1|TRBV19
CASQIGTALNTEAFF
TGTGCCAGCCAAATTGGAACAGCTTTAAACACTGAAGCTTTCTTT
>TRBD1|NA|TRBJ2-7|TRBV5-1
CASSSMTGSYEQYF
TGCGCCAGCAGCTCCATGACAGGGTCCTACGAGCAGTACTTC
>TRBD1|NA|TRBJ2-7|TRBV5-8
CASSFGDSTYEQYF
TGTGCCAGCAGCTTTGGGGACAGCACCTACGAGCAGTACTTC
>TRBD2|NA|TRBJ2-1|TRBV7-9
CASRDGLGVGNEQFF
TGTGCCAGCAGAGATGGACTAGGTGTGGGCAATGAGCAGTTCTTC
>NA|NA|TRBJ2-5|TRBV5-6
CASSLGLNHQETQYF
TGTGCCAGCAGCTTGGGTCTAAATCATCAAGAGACCCAGTACTTC
>TRBD1|NA|TRBJ2-6|TRBV18
CASSPSTGGSSGANVLTF
TGTGCCAGCTCACCCTCGACAGGGGGCTCCTCTGGGGCCAACGTCCTGACTTTC
>TRBD1|NA|TRBJ1-4|TRBV5-4
CASSLPGQGTVKLFF
TGTGCCAGCAGCTTGCCGGGACAGGGGACTGTAAAACTGTTTTTT